The present T cell receptor (beta chain) was sequenced within a study of response to subunit inactivated influenza vaccine. Study-wide findings and caveats: Researchers suggested that each seasonal influenza vaccination recruits few new T cells.

Germline assignment: CDR1 KGHDR and CDR2 SFDVKD. V was trimmed by 5 bases and J by 13 bases, leaving 14 bases between them. The CDR3 contains 13 residues. A note on this clonotype: Its specificity is unknown.

TCRdb itself ran the RT-PCR reads through MiXCR, one entry per CDR3 protein. The sample comprises 290,000 or so distinct CDR3 sequences, around 20% of which are singletons, and approximately 10% rests with the top ten. This receptor was taken from a man aged 45-69 years who received an inactivated influenza vaccine. The V and J genes are TRBV24-1 and TRBJ1-6; possible D gene TRBD1, 5 bases. Here the sequenced sample was PBMCs from blood, taken 21 months after vaccination. CDR3 loop: CATSVSGTSPLHF. The CDR3 DNA reads as TGTGCCACCAGTGTATCGGGGACTTCGCCCCTCCACTTT.